This is a list of T cell receptor beta chains from one sample in a study of cytomegalovirus exposure and HLA in healthy donors. Clones were read by immunoSEQ multiplex PCR, and TCRdb kept only the in-frame ones, dropping some. This sample carries more than 110,000 clones, more than 75% of them seen once, and the ten largest clones take 4.5% to 6%. The sequenced sample consisted of PBMCs. The receptors originated from a male donor in good health and CMV-seronegative. The CDR3 runs from the conserved cysteine through the conserved F or W. Fields, in order: V gene, clone size, D gene, J gene, CDR3 protein, CDR3 DNA. The D gene is left open where the match is weak. Some rows mark clone size as missing; the rest say once, few, many or name a class of expanded clone.

TRBV7-8	NA	TRBD1	TRBJ2-7	CASSLSLGRTGEYYEQYF	TGTGCCAGCAGCTTATCTCTAGGTAGGACAGGGGAATACTACGAGCAGTACTTC
TRBV5-5	NA	NA	TRBJ1-5	CASSFDPGGNQPQHF	TGTGCCAGCAGCTTCGACCCGGGGGGTAATCAGCCCCAGCATTTT
TRBV5-1	NA	NA	TRBJ1-1	CASSFLGAEGTEAFF	TGCGCCAGCAGCTTTCTGGGGGCAGAGGGGACTGAAGCTTTCTTT
TRBV5-1	once	NA	TRBJ1-1	CASSLRGANTEAFF	TGCGCCAGCAGCTTGCGGGGGGCGAACACTGAAGCTTTCTTT
TRBV5-6	NA	TRBD1	TRBJ1-2	CASSSRTGPERYGYTF	TGTGCCAGCAGCTCCCGGACAGGCCCTGAACGGTATGGCTACACCTTC
TRBV11-3	NA	NA	TRBJ2-3	CASSLGQSGRDTQYF	TGTGCCAGCAGCTTAGGACAGTCCGGTAGGGATACGCAGTATTTT
TRBV28	NA	NA	TRBJ2-7	CASSRIGKGYEQYF	TGTGCCAGCAGTCGTATTGGAAAGGGGTACGAGCAGTACTTC
TRBV5-4	NA	NA	TRBJ1-2	CASSLVAGVNYGYTF	TGTGCCAGCAGCTTGGTTGCGGGAGTAAACTATGGCTACACCTTC
TRBV6-4	NA	NA	TRBJ1-1	CASSEQGSTEAFF	TGTGCCAGCAGTGAACAGGGTAGCACTGAAGCTTTCTTT
TRBV5-6	once	NA	TRBJ2-2	CASSLGGLSTGELFF	TGTGCCAGCAGCTTAGGAGGGTTGAGCACCGGGGAGCTGTTTTTT
TRBV19	NA	NA	TRBJ1-1	CASSIPGGDTEAFF	TGTGCCAGTAGTATTCCCGGGGGAGACACTGAAGCTTTCTTT
TRBV28	NA	NA	TRBJ2-7	CASSVGGRSSYEQYF	TGTGCCAGCAGTGTTGGCGGTAGGAGCTCCTACGAGCAGTACTTC
TRBV29-1	NA	NA	TRBJ1-1	CSVGGGSTEAFF	TGCAGCGTTGGAGGTGGGAGCACTGAAGCTTTCTTT
TRBV7-9	NA	TRBD1	TRBJ2-1	CASSPGTGPTSYNEQFF	TGTGCCAGCAGCCCCGGGACAGGGCCAACCTCCTACAATGAGCAGTTCTTC
TRBV6-5	NA	TRBD1	TRBJ1-1	CASSEGTVNTEAFF	TGTGCCAGCAGTGAAGGGACAGTTAACACTGAAGCTTTCTTT
TRBV6-6	NA	NA	TRBJ1-1	CASSYSVTVTEAFF	TGTGCCAGCAGTTACTCTGTGACAGTCACTGAAGCTTTCTTT
TRBV30	NA	NA	TRBJ2-7	CAWTGSSYEQYF	TGTGCCTGGACCGGGAGCTCCTACGAGCAGTACTTC
TRBV5-1	NA	TRBD1	TRBJ1-4	CASSLSGTDEKLFF	TGCGCCAGCAGCTTATCCGGGACAGATGAAAAACTGTTTTTT
TRBV11-2	NA	TRBD2	TRBJ2-1	CASSFAGGYNEQFF	TGTGCCAGCAGCTTTGCGGGGGGGTACAATGAGCAGTTCTTC
TRBV29-1	NA	TRBD1	TRBJ1-1	CSVDRTGYTEAFF	TGCAGCGTTGATAGGACAGGGTACACTGAAGCTTTCTTT
TRBV7-2	once	TRBD1	TRBJ2-1	CASGRDRGNAEQFF	TGTGCCAGCGGGCGGGACAGGGGAAATGCTGAGCAGTTCTTC
TRBV9	NA	NA	TRBJ2-1	CASSVSLVAGEQFF	TGTGCCAGCAGCGTATCCCTGGTGGCAGGGGAGCAGTTCTTC
TRBV19	NA	TRBD1	TRBJ1-4	CASSQGQGRNEKLFF	TGTGCCAGTAGTCAGGGACAGGGAAGGAATGAAAAACTGTTTTTT
TRBV7-3	NA	NA	TRBJ2-1	CASSLILASEQFF	TGTGCCAGCAGCTTAATACTAGCTAGTGAGCAGTTCTTC
TRBV6-5	NA	NA	TRBJ1-1	CASSYSRSSEAFF	TGTGCCAGCAGTTACTCGAGATCCTCTGAAGCTTTCTTT
TRBV5-6	NA	NA	TRBJ2-7	CASSSPPLSSYEQYF	TGTGCCAGCAGCTCGCCCCCTCTCAGCTCCTACGAGCAGTACTTC
TRBV4-2	once	TRBD2	TRBJ2-3	CASSRSGLAGWYF	TGTGCCAGCAGCAGGAGTGGACTAGCGGGGTGGTATTTT
TRBV28	NA	TRBD1	TRBJ2-7	CASSLDWGTGYEQYF	TGTGCCAGCAGTTTAGATTGGGGGACAGGCTACGAGCAGTACTTC
TRBV7-9	NA	NA	TRBJ2-2	CASSSNRVLDTGELFF	TGTGCCAGCAGCTCAAACAGGGTCCTCGACACCGGGGAGCTGTTTTTT
TRBV6-1	NA	TRBD1	TRBJ1-1	CASSEARRGRVNTEAFF	TGTGCCAGCAGTGAAGCGCGGAGGGGGCGGGTGAACACTGAAGCTTTCTTT
TRBV2	NA	NA	TRBJ2-7	CASRILTGTPNEQYF	TGTGCCAGCAGGATCCTGACAGGAACCCCCAACGAGCAGTACTTC